The present TCR beta chain was sequenced within a study of monozygotic twins with inflammatory bowel disease. With the 5' RACE reads reprocessed, TCRdb shows one record per CDR3 protein and no DNA. Its table records about 170,000 distinct CDR3 sequences. This CDR3 has 15 residues. The chain employs TRBV12-3 or TRBV12-4 and TRBJ1-1; the D gene TCRdb calls, TRBD1, cannot be checked with no DNA. The source is a human donor with ulcerative colitis or Crohn's disease, or a healthy co-twin of an affected twin (not recorded which). The sequencing sample was made of blood. The CDR3 sequence: CASSRTGAVNTEAFF.